This paragraph covers one T cell receptor (beta chain) sequence. Its specific antigen is unknown. No much larger clone exists at a distance of one base, and base qualities are not known. TCR beta CDR3 regions were sequenced from DNA using the immunoSEQ Assay. In the paper's pipeline: To compute T cell density, TCR beta template counts were normalized to usable DNA, which was estimated by amplifying housekeeping genes. Using the preseqR package, richness was estimated by extrapolating to 120,000 templates for tissue samples and 400,000 templates for PBMC samples. Clonality was taken to be one minus Pielou's evenness. To identify tissue-enriched TCRs, differential abundance testing was run on productive amino-acid clonotypes with a minimum total count of 5 and an alpha of 0.1. The Jaccard Index and the Morisita Overlap Index were used to measure how much the repertoires overlapped between compartments. GLIPH clustered TCR beta CDR3s with public tetramer-defined viral CDR3s; viral motifs required at least three viral sequences plus V-gene enrichment. Imported from immuneACCESS, the table was reduced by TCRdb to in-frame sequences with V and J called. These copies leave out some clones; in studies compared against another copy, an unresolved V gene accounts for under half, and the cause of the remainder is not known. The V and J calls and clone size were taken over from that table, and D and trimming were inferred from the DNA. Across this sample there are around 80,000 clones, with around three quarters seen only once. Together, the top ten hold roughly a fifth of the sample.

The germline V gene provides CDR1 LGHNA and CDR2 YNFKEQ. There are 16 amino acids in the CDR3, from cysteine to phenylalanine inclusive. Only the CDR3 region is kept as DNA, spanning 48 bases read in frame from base 1. V sheds 1 base and J sheds 5 bases, leaving 16 bases between their ends. This sample is drawn from a study of T cells in localized non-small cell lung cancer (dated by TCRdb to about 2020). About the investigation overall: The study analyzed T cell repertoires of 236 early-stage NSCLC patients, comparing tumors and uninvolved tumor-adjacent lungs. The cohort consisted of 200 to 250 treatment-naive NSCLC patients whose localized lung tumors had been resected. Of the NSCLC patients, about 130 were male and about 97 were female, and the mean age was approximately 66 years. What the study reported, not specific to this receptor: Multi-region tumor sequencing was not performed, so intratumor heterogeneity could not be excluded. Of the top 100 tumor clones, a median of approximately 60 were detected in paired uninvolved adjacent lung; under 35 were also among that lung's top 100. Longer overall survival was associated with higher T cell density in blood, whereas shorter survival was associated with higher clonality in adjacent lung. Uninvolved tumor-adjacent lung showed the highest T cell clonality, higher than tumor, which suggests more focused antigenic responses in the uninvolved tumor-adjacent lung. Since the design was exploratory, TCR variables were selected using unadjusted p-values with no false-discovery rate correction.

At diagnosis, tumor, uninvolved tumor-adjacent lung and peripheral blood were collected and then preserved as a mix of FFPE and fresh-frozen material. Blood samples were analyzed as peripheral blood mononuclear cells for TCR repertoire profiling. Sequenced material: PBMCs, taken before any cancer treatment. The chain links TRBV4-2 with TRBJ2-3; the D gene is possibly TRBD2, with 5 bases matching. The receptor's source is a man aged 40-75 years with stage II squamous cell lung carcinoma. The CDR3 region reads CASSQVGDLAKDTQYF. The nucleotide sequence reads TGTGCCAGCAGCCAAGTTGGTGACCTAGCAAAAGATACGCAGTATTTT.